This T cell receptor (beta chain) was captured in a study of identical twins. Study outcomes and limitations: Twins' surplus sharing was weaker for beta out-of-frame sequences. With abundant cord blood beta clonotypes, insertions were fewer; memory repertoires showed no such pattern. Sequences that were out-of-frame, alpha and twin-shared displayed an excess of low generation probability.

This CDR3 region has 13 residues. Germline V CDR1 and CDR2: SNHLY, FYNNEI. Trimming shortened V by 4 bases and J by 5 bases, and 11 bases separated the two germline ends. A template switching step contributed a universal primer site, while unique molecular identifiers were present in the cDNA. TCRdb independently ran MiXCR on the 5' RACE reads; one entry per CDR3 protein. The data contain 120,000 to 150,000 distinct CDR3 sequences, roughly 3.3% of them singletons. Ten or more counts support this clonotype. What it binds is unknown. The sequence came from a man aged 18-30 years in good health. This chain uses TRBV2 with TRBJ2-5; D is possibly TRBD1 (5 bases). The source material was memory T cells sorted from blood. The CDR3 loop reads CASSGGLMETQYF. The CDR3 nucleotides read TGTGCCAGCAGTGGGGGCCTGATGGAGACCCAGTACTTC.